The TCR beta chain described here comes from a study of beta chain features in type 1 diabetes (dated by TCRdb to the late 2010s). About the study as a whole: Patients and healthy donors did not differ in mean age, gender distribution, total cell number or subset yield. A total of roughly 110 million sorted cells were examined across all samples, and the number of cells per subset was strongly correlated with RNA yield. The study compared the TCRB repertoires of sorted circulating CD4+ T cell subsets in recently diagnosed type 1 diabetes patients with those in matched healthy donors. Regulatory and stem cell-like memory subsets were isolated from only 8 patients and roughly 8 healthy donors, whereas naive and central memory subsets came from all 28 donors.

This clone was recorded a few times. The antigen this receptor binds is unknown. No quality values exist for individual bases; no much larger clone is one base distant. All of the isolated RNA was reverse transcribed with the High Capacity cDNA Reverse Transcription Kit, so expressed TCRB transcripts were sequenced. Deep immunoSEQ sequencing was applied to naive, central memory and regulatory T cell samples, giving an average of roughly 3.6 million total reads per sample. After sorted cells were lysed in RLT buffer, RNA was extracted with DNase-treated RNeasy Micro or Mini kits, with the choice depending on cell number. To prevent cross-contamination, every cell subset was processed on its own, while patient and healthy donor samples were processed together. TCRB sequences were amplified from cDNA with the immunoSEQ multiplex PCR, producing 87-bp fragments spanning the CDR3 region. Sequencing of the amplicons was done on the Illumina HiSeq platform. Regarding the original processing steps: Synthetic template baselines were used to correct PCR bias computationally, reads within Hamming distance 2 were collapsed, and singletons that could not be merged were discarded. Reads were aligned against IMGT so that V, D and J genes, CDR3 length and insertions or deletions at six rearrangement sites could be assigned. Within each subset, clonotype counts were normalized to the number of sorted cells before true diversity and Gini coefficients were calculated with the tcR R package. The overlap coefficient, calculated on TCRB nucleotide sequences, was used to measure repertoire sharing. TCRdb holds this immuneACCESS table with in-frame rearrangements only. Some clones are missing; in checked studies, unresolved V genes explain under half, and the rest has no known cause. V, J and clone size were drawn from that table, and D and trimming were deduced from the DNA. This sample holds 300,000 or so clones; approximately 10% were observed only once. The ten largest clones represent 0.95% to 1.1% of the sample.

From the cysteine through the phenylalanine, the CDR3 covers 17 amino acids. The kept DNA is CDR3 alone, 51 bases in frame from the first base. Trimmed from V: 4 bases; trimmed from J: 1 base; junction bases lacking a gene match: 12. The germline V gene sets CDR1 to MDHEN and CDR2 to SYDVKM. General findings and caveats noted by the study authors: Naive, central memory and regulatory TCRB repertoires appeared to be more similar among patients than among healthy donors. Patients with type 1 diabetes made fewer insertions and deleted more nucleotides at VDJ recombination sites, implying thymic rearrangement abnormalities. Shorter templates might be favored by PCR, yet because patient and control samples were amplified and corrected together, any such skew would affect both groups equally. Sequencing cDNA rather than genomic DNA could over-represent highly expressing activated cells, although activation and CD3 levels did not differ between groups. A moderate but significant shortening of TCRB CDR3 length was observed in type 1 diabetes patients in all four CD4+ subsets. HLA sub-analyses involved small numbers of individuals, so any influence of HLA type on TCRB rearrangement remained unresolved.

A single peripheral blood draw of 90 to 150 mL on average was collected from each donor into heparinised tubes. Using a panel that included CD45RO, CCR7, CD25, CD127, CD95 and CD27, naive, central memory, regulatory and stem cell-like memory CD4+ T cells were sorted on a BD FACSAria II. Purity was above 95% for every sorted population. PBMCs were isolated right away by Lymphoprep density gradient centrifugation and were stained directly, without culture. So that batch effects would be minimized, each experiment stained and sorted samples in pairs, pairing one healthy donor with one patient. Sequencing was done on a sample of central memory CD4+ T cells from blood. This chain joins TRBV28 to TRBJ2-7, with TRBD1 matching 8 junction bases. The TCR comes from a man aged 25-40 years with type 1 diabetes. The sequenced DNA is TGTGCCAGCAGTTCTAGCCACCGGGGGACAGGATCCTACGAGCAGTACTTC. This encodes CASSSSHRGTGSYEQYF.